Listed here is a single T cell receptor (beta chain). A much bigger clone sits one base away, suggesting this may be a read error. This entry belongs to a study of kidney transplant recipient with SARS-CoV-2 infection. With 3 bases removed from V and 0 bases from J, the gap between germline ends came to 14 bases. The CDR3 runs 16 residues. Looked up from germline, CDR1 is SNHLY and CDR2 is FYNNEI. TCRdb re-called the reads with MiXCR, one entry per CDR3 protein. The table has 200,000 to 300,000 distinct CDR3 sequences, roughly 26% seen once. J is TRBJ1-1 and V is TRBV2; weak D call: TRBD1 (5 bases). The sample here was a blood sample, taken at baseline and on roughly day 120 from a kidney transplant recipient. This TCR came from a male patient aged 25 to 39 who had COVID-19 and was a kidney transplant recipient. Some of the T cells might come from the graft donor. The DNA for the CDR3 is TGTGCCAGCAGTGAGAATGTCGGGGACCTGAACACTGAAGCTTTCTTT. This sequence encodes CASSENVGDLNTEAFF.